This T cell receptor (beta chain) was profiled in a study of regulatory T cells in long-lasting Graves disease (dated by TCRdb to about 2021). Turning to the overall study: Antithyroid drugs had been taken for less than 3 months by newly diagnosed Graves' disease patients. Patients with persistent Graves' disease were compared with patients with newly diagnosed Graves' disease using TCR sequencing and RNA sequencing of peripheral blood. The study took place in China and was registered as a clinical trial. TCR sequencing covered about 13 persistent and around 20 newly diagnosed Graves' disease patients, 33 samples in total.

The sample's time point, from its label and the paper: newly diagnosed GD, antithyroid drugs for less than 3 months. For both TCR sequencing and RNA sequencing, RNA was extracted from PBMCs using TRIzol. The diagnosis of Graves' disease was made according to American Thyroid Association guidelines. Patients were recruited from an endocrinology department in Xi'an, China. Each patient gave roughly 8.4 milliliters of peripheral blood, collected in an EDTA anticoagulant tube. Ficoll Paque Plus density gradient separation was used to isolate PBMCs, and no further T cell sorting was done. An Agilent 2100 Bioanalyzer and agarose gel were used to check RNA quality, and a NanoDrop 2000 was used to measure RNA concentration. This clonotype was observed many times. It lacks a known antigen. One base away there is no much larger clone; base qualities are not given. The research as a whole found: Sequencing and analysis were limited to the TCR beta chain. Preferential use of TRBV28, TRBJ1-2 and TRBJ2-5 was observed in persistent disease, whereas TRBV20-1 and TRBJ2-1 were favored in newly diagnosed disease. Persistent Graves' disease patients showed lower TCR Shannon entropy and fewer highly expanded clones than newly diagnosed patients, suggesting clonal expansion. A larger number of public clonotypes was shared among persistent patients (more than 2,500) than among newly diagnosed patients (around 890). Because the primary lesion, thyroid tissue, could not be accessed, the study looked at peripheral blood alone. As a limitation, the authors acknowledged that the small sample size may reduce accuracy.

Looking up the germline V gene yields CDR1 ENHRY and CDR2 SYGVKD. V loses 3 bases at its end and J loses 2 bases; junction bases beyond the gene matches: 12. The CDR3 numbers 18 residues from cysteine through phenylalanine. This entry keeps only the CDR3 DNA: 54 bases, framed from base 1. The library was obtained by multiplex PCR. Sequencing used an Illumina HiSeq 4000. TCR beta libraries were built with iRepertoire HTBI primers and Arm-PCR amplification of CDR3 regions. Before sequencing, the PCR products underwent gel purification. Per the original workflow: Across samples, 60 to 80 TRBV and 13 to 15 TRBJ segments were identified and used for gene usage analysis of CDR3 amino acid clonotypes. COPE and FqMerger were used to merge filtered high-quality paired reads into contigs. BLAST was used to align contigs to IMGT TRBV, TRBD and TRBJ reference genes, with CDR3 defined following IMGT. Clonotypes above 0.1% frequency were classified as highly expanded clones. Repertoire diversity was measured by Shannon entropy, and V-J evenness by the Gini coefficient. Public clonotypes were defined as clonotypes shared by more than one individual. TCRdb trimmed the raw reads at Q25, called clones with MiXCR and kept productive beta chains. Entries are consolidated by CDR3 protein sequence, retaining the most common genes and DNA. For this entry, the V and J calls and clone size follow TCRdb and not the study's own pipeline. The sample table shows approximately 540,000 distinct CDR3 sequences, and 12% are seen once. 7.5% to 9% of the sample comes from the top ten.

These same data were also listed under a study on T cells in Graves' hyperthyroidism and ophthalmopathy. The second paper states: Graves' hyperthyroidism was defined as stable when no progression to ophthalmopathy occurred over 18 months of follow-up. Hyperthyroidism patients were aged 18 to 65 years and newly diagnosed, with disease duration of less than 2 months. Exclusion was applied to patients with uncontrolled infections, other autoimmune diseases, pregnancy or lactation. Diagnoses were based on clinical symptoms, serum thyroxine and TRAb, thyroid ultrasound and orbital computed tomography. For the first round of RT-PCR on the TCR CDR3, the HTBI primer set was used together with the Qiagen OneStep RT-PCR kit. Blood samples also contained most of the expanded thyroid clonotypes (frequency above 0.001), which suggests that blood repertoires may reflect thyroid immune responses. In cross-validation, a model built on a 13 V-J signature told ophthalmopathy apart from stable hyperthyroidism with 87.88% sensitivity and roughly 83% specificity, and in testing the same model reached 80%/75%. In validation, the model predicted progression to ophthalmopathy a median of roughly 6.5 months before onset, with about 67% sensitivity and 72.22% specificity. TCR V-J signatures able to tell the groups apart were searched for in a discovery cohort of 90 to 100 patients, of whom 43 had Graves' ophthalmopathy and 57 had stable Graves' hyperthyroidism. Prospective prediction of ophthalmopathy was tested in an independent validation cohort consisting of 18 hyperthyroidism patients and more than 15 patients who later progressed to ophthalmopathy. The 100 discovery patients were divided at random into training and test sets in a 7:3 ratio. In addition, the study compared T-cell repertoires in thyroid tissue and in blood from several Graves' hyperthyroidism patients. After sampling, hyperthyroidism patients received methimazole starting at 30 mg daily, and ophthalmopathy patients received high-dose intravenous methylprednisolone. Libraries were constructed in a second round of multiplex PCR, after which size selection and purification were performed. Paired-end sequencing of the libraries was performed with 100 bp reads on an Illumina HiSeq2000. SOAPnuke was used to process the raw data, throwing out any read that contained adapters or uncalled bases, had a mean Phred below 15, or lacked an exact constant-primer or identifier match. COPE v1.2.5 was used to merge the high-quality paired reads, and each unique nucleotide sequence was defined as a clonotype. Clonotypes were aligned to IMGT TRBV, TRBD and TRBJ reference segments using MiTCR v1.1. Analysis was restricted to V-J combinations with a frequency above 0.0001, which covered 98% to 99.2% of repertoires. A TCS score was defined as the ratio between F50 (clonal expansion) and ExV (chaos), using BLOSUM62-based TCRdist between CDR3 peptides within each V-J. Welch's t-statistics and random forest reduced roughly 530 V-J features to about 13, which were used in a naive Bayes classifier (R e1071). No statistical method was used to set the sample size in advance, and investigators knew the group allocation. TCR Vbeta CDR3 sequencing of 135 peripheral blood samples (roughly 41 ophthalmopathy, roughly 72 hyperthyroidism and some 17 progressor patients) is reported in the paper.

The V and J segments used are TRBV10-3 and TRBJ2-7; a stretch of 11 junction bases matches TRBD2. The material was peripheral blood mononuclear cells (PBMCs), obtained at new diagnosis, from a patient treated with antithyroid drugs. The TCR comes from a woman aged 30 to 39 with Graves disease. Donor details come from another sample of the same person, matched by shared clones. The CDR3 reads CAISDFASGRTDPYEQYF. The DNA sequence follows: TGTGCCATCAGTGACTTTGCTAGCGGGAGGACAGACCCCTACGAGCAGTACTTC.